This is a list of T cell receptor beta chains from one sample in a study of monozygotic twins with inflammatory bowel disease. Each CDR3 protein gets one entry in TCRdb, which reprocessed the 5' RACE reads and gives no DNA. The sample spans about 450,000 distinct CDR3 sequences; the ten largest clones claim about 2.6%. Sequenced input: blood. The receptors here all came from a human donor with ulcerative colitis or Crohn's disease, or a healthy co-twin of an affected twin (not recorded which). Each CDR3 is given with its conserved first and last residue. Each record gives: V gene, J gene, CDR3 protein.

TRBV12-3/TRBV12-4	TRBJ2-7	CASRLGSAYEQYF
TRBV29-1	TRBJ2-7	CSVRQGGGYEQYF
TRBV12-3/TRBV12-4	TRBJ2-5	CASSRGVNQETQYF
TRBV4-1	TRBJ1-2	CASSQDRGYTF
TRBV5-1	TRBJ2-2	CASSREVGTGELFF
TRBV6-1	TRBJ2-5	CASSTAGAPNQETQYF
TRBV11-2	TRBJ2-5	CASSLHRRSSFMGETQYF
TRBV25-1	TRBJ2-3	CASSEAGAGGWDTQYF
TRBV7-9	TRBJ2-1	CASSSQGYEQFF
TRBV19	TRBJ1-5	CASSKGSYQPQHF
TRBV2	TRBJ2-1	CASSDYLGGNYNEQFF
TRBV4-2	TRBJ2-3	CASSPSGGTSTDTQYF
TRBV11-2	TRBJ2-1	CASSLVATSGEQFF
TRBV19	TRBJ1-6	CASAVEISYNSPLHF
TRBV3-1	TRBJ1-5	CASSQEGGAGPQHF
TRBV5-4	TRBJ2-3	CASSLARGPSQYF
TRBV6-1	TRBJ2-7	CASSQSENSYEQYF
TRBV28	TRBJ2-5	CASSGLQGGETQYF
TRBV29-1	TRBJ2-1	CSVEDGLAIGEQFF
TRBV20-1	TRBJ1-4	CSAQRGFYEKLFF
TRBV25-1	TRBJ1-1	CASVPDRLNTEAFF
TRBV30	TRBJ2-2	CARSPLDRANTGELFF
TRBV5-1	TRBJ1-1	CASSLEAGFTEAFF
TRBV20-1	TRBJ2-1	CSAREGLAGGLGNNEQFF
TRBV20-1	TRBJ2-3	CSAPSVNTDTQYF
TRBV7-2	TRBJ2-7	CASSLGLRAHEQYF
TRBV7-3	TRBJ2-1	CASSRTGSGINNEQFF
TRBV20-1	TRBJ1-1	CSARPGQGDTEAFF
TRBV28	TRBJ2-1	CASSLAGDVTNEQFF
TRBV6-2/TRBV6-3	TRBJ2-7	CASSRTSGHYEQYF
TRBV7-2	TRBJ2-1	CASSLGHLYRDSAHNEQFF
TRBV28	TRBJ1-2	CASIGRSNYGYTF
TRBV27	TRBJ1-5	CASRWNQPQHF
TRBV4-2	TRBJ2-3	CASSPARDTQYF
TRBV2	TRBJ1-1	CASSQEQTMNTEAFF
TRBV9	TRBJ1-2	CASSVVAGHGYTF
TRBV7-2	TRBJ2-1	CASSSLAGGYEQFF
TRBV19	TRBJ2-2	CASSTPGLPNTGELFF
TRBV18	TRBJ2-5	CASSLYRAPQETQYF
TRBV3-1	TRBJ2-2	CASSHLGLAGTGELFF
TRBV7-9	TRBJ2-3	CASSSEGLTQYF